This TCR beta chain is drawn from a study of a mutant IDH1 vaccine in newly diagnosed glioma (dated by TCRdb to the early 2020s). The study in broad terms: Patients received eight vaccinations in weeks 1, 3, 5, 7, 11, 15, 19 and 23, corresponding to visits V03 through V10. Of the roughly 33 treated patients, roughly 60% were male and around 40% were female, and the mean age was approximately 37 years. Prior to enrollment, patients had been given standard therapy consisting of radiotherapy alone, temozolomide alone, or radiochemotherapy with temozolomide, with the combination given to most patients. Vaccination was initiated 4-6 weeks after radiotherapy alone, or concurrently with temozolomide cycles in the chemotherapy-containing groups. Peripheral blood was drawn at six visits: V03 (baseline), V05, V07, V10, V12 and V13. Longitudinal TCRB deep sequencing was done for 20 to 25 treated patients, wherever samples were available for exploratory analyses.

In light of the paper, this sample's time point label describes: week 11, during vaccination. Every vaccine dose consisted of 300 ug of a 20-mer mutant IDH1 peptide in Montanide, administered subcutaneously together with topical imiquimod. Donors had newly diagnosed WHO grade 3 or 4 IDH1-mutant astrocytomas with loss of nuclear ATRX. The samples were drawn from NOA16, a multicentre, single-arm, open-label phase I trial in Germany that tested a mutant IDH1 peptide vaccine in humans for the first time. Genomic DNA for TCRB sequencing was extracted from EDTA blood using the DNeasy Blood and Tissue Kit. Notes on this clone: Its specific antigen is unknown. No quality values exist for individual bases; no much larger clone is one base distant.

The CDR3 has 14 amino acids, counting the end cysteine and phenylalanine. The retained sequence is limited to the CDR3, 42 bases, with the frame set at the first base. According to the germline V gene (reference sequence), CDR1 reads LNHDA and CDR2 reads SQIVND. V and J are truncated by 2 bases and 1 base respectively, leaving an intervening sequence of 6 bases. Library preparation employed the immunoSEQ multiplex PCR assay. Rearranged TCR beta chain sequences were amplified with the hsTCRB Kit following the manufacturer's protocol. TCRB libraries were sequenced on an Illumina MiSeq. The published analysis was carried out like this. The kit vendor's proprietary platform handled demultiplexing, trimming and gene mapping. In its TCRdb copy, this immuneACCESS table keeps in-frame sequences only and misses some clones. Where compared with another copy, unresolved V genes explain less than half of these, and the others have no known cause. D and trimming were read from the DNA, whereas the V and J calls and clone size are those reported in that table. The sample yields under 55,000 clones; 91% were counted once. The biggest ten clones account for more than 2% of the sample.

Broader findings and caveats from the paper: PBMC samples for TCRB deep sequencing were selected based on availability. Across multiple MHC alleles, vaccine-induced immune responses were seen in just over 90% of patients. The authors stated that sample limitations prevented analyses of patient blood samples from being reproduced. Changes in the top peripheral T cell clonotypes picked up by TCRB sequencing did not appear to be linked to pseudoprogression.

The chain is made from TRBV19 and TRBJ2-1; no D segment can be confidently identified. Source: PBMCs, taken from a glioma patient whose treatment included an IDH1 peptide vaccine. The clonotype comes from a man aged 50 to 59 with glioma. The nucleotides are TGTGCCAGTAGTATACGGGCATCCTACAATGAGCAGTTCTTC. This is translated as CASSIRASYNEQFF.